A single sample gave rise to the 15 T cell receptor beta chains below, sequenced in a study of monozygotic twins with inflammatory bowel disease. TCRdb re-called the 5' RACE reads and shows each CDR3 protein once, DNA omitted. The data include 150,000 to 200,000 distinct CDR3 sequences; the top ten clones carry roughly 7.4%. Sequencing was performed on blood. The source is a human donor with ulcerative colitis or Crohn's disease, or a healthy co-twin of an affected twin (not recorded which).

This chain uses TRBV12-3 or TRBV12-4 with TRBJ2-2; TCRdb reports TRBD1, a call that lacks DNA to check it against. This CDR3 has 11 residues. This CDR3 is CGPRGTGELFF.

CDR3 region: CASNLNGGRLMNTEAFF. The chain recombines TRBV5-4 with TRBJ1-1; the D gene TCRdb calls, TRBD1, cannot be checked with no DNA. Germline V gene data show CDR1 as SGHNT and CDR2 as YYREEE (reference sequence). This CDR3 has 17 residues.

The chain combines TRBV7-2 with TRBJ2-5; the D call from TCRdb, TRBD1, cannot be confirmed without DNA. This CDR3 is built from 13 residues. In germline, CDR1 is SGHTA, CDR2 FQGNSA. CDR3 sequence reads: CASSPKGGKTQYF.

This rearrangement joins TRBV7-2 to TRBJ2-3; TCRdb picks TRBD1, but there is no DNA to check that call. This CDR3 region has 15 residues. The germline V gene encodes CDR1 SGHTA and CDR2 FQGNSA. CDR3 loop: CASSPLGRSTDTQYF.

The rearrangement joins TRBV5-6 to TRBJ2-2. CDR3 length: 12 residues. Germline-derived CDR1 and CDR2 are SGHDT and YYEEEE. This chain's CDR3 is CASSSDSGELFF.

The chain carries TRBV12-3 or TRBV12-4 and TRBJ1-5; TCRdb proposes TRBD1, but this gene call is untestable without DNA. This CDR3 is built from 15 residues. The CDR3: CASSPDRVLGQPQHF.

The V call is TRBV29-1, the J call TRBJ1-4; the D gene TCRdb calls, TRBD1, cannot be checked with no DNA. The germline V gene encodes CDR1 SQVTM and CDR2 ANQGSEA. CDR3 length: 14 amino acids. The chain's CDR3 is CSVGPGRDNEKLFF.

This sequence joins TRBV4-3 and TRBJ2-5. CDR3 length equals 16 residues. The germline gives CDR1 LGHNA, CDR2 YSLEER. This CDR3 is CASSQGLLADQETQYF.

The CDR3 region is CSARDPRGQVQPQHF. The chain uses TRBV20-1 and TRBJ1-5; TCRdb selects TRBD1, and the lack of DNA leaves this call unchecked. This CDR3 has 15 amino acids. Germline lookup yields CDR1 DFQATT and CDR2 SNEGSKA (reference sequence).

The J gene is TRBJ1-1, the V gene TRBV3-1; no DNA is available, so the TRBD1 call from TCRdb remains unchecked. CDR3 length equals 13 residues. Germline CDR1 reads LGHDT; CDR2 reads YNNKEL (reference sequence). CDR3 sequence reads: CASSFRAGGEAFF.

The gene calls are TRBV19 and TRBJ1-1; TCRdb proposes TRBD1, but this gene call is untestable without DNA. The CDR3 totals 14 residues. Germline loops: CDR1 LNHDA, CDR2 SQIVND (reference sequence). The CDR3 reads CASTGTRVYVEAFF.

The rearrangement uses TRBV6-1 and TRBJ1-1; the TCRdb D gene call, TRBD1, has no DNA to confirm it. Germline-derived CDR1 and CDR2 are MNHNS and SASEGT. This CDR3 is built from 15 residues. CDR3 protein: CASSERGTGRVEAFF.

This chain links TRBV20-1 with TRBJ2-3; TCRdb proposes TRBD1, but this gene call is untestable without DNA. There are 13 residues in the CDR3. From germline, CDR1 is DFQATT and CDR2 SNEGSKA (reference sequence). CDR3 sequence: CSAPGTSTDTQYF.

This sequence joins TRBV5-1 and TRBJ1-1; lacking DNA, the TRBD1 call made by TCRdb goes unchecked. The CDR3 spans 15 residues. CDR1 is SGHRS, CDR2 YFSETQ, per germline. The chain's CDR3 is CASSTSPQGNTEAFF.

CDR3 protein: CASSLEGQALGELFF. V is TRBV7-6 and J is TRBJ2-2; lacking DNA, the TRBD1 call made by TCRdb goes unchecked. This CDR3 has 15 amino acids. Germline V gene lookup returns CDR1 SGHVS and CDR2 FNYEAQ. Complete variable domain (other parts from reference TRBV7-6 and TRBJ2-2): GAGVSQSPRYKVTKRGQDVALRCDPISGHVSLYWYRQALGQGPEFLTYFNYEAQQDKSGLPNDRFSAERPEGSISTLTIQRTEQRDSAMYRCASSLEGQALGELFFGEGSRLTVL.